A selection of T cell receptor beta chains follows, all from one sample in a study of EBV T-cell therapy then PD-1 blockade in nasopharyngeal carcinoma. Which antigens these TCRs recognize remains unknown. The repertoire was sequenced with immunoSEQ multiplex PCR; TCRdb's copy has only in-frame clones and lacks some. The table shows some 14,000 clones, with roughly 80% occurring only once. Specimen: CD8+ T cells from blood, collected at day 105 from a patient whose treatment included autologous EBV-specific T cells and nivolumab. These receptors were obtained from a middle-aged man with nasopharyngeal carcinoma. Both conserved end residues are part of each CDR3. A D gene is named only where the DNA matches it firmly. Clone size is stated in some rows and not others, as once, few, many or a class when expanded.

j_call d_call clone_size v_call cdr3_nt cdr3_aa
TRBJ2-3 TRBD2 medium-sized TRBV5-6 TGTGCCAGCAGCTTGGGAGCGGGGCCGGATACGCAGTATTTT CASSLGAGPDTQYF
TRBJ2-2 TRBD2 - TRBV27 TGTGCCAGCAGTTCTCAACTAGCGGGGGCCGGGGAGCTGTTTTTT CASSSQLAGAGELFF
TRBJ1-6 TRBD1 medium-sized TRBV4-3 TGCGCCAGCAGCCAAGATAAGCAATTAGGGGACAGCCTATTCTATAATTCACCCCTCCACTTT CASSQDKQLGDSLFYNSPLHF
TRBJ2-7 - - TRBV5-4 TGTGCCAGCAGCATTGAAGGACGGATGGGGTTCCAATACGAGCAGTACTTC CASSIEGRMGFQYEQYF
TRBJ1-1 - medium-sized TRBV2 TGTGCCAGCAGTGTCGGGGAGGCTTTCTTT CASSVGEAFF
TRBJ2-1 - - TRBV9 TGTGCCAGCAGCGTAGATGGGGACTCTCAGTTCTTC CASSVDGDSQFF
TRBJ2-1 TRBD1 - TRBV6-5 TGTGCCAGCAGTTACTCATCGGACAGGCCCTACAATGAGCAGTTCTTC CASSYSSDRPYNEQFF
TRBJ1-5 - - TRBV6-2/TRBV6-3 TGTGCCAGCAGTTATTGGGGGGAGGGGGAACAGCCCCAGCATTTT CASSYWGEGEQPQHF
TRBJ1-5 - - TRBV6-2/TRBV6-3 TGTGCCAGCAGTTCCTCGGAGGGGAGCAATCAGCCCCAGCATTTT CASSSSEGSNQPQHF
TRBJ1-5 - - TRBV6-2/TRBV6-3 TGTGCCAGCAGTTACCTAGGGTATAGCAATCAGCCCCAGCATTTT CASSYLGYSNQPQHF
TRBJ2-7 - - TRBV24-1 TGTGCCACCGCTCCCCTAGGATCCTCCTACGAGCAGTACTTC CATAPLGSSYEQYF
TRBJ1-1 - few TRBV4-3 TGCGCCAGCAGCCAAGCCCTTTTCTCAGGCACTGAAGCTTTCTTT CASSQALFSGTEAFF
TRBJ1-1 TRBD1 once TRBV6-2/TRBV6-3 TGTGCCAGCAGTTACTCTCAGGAAGGGGGCTCGGCTTTCTTT CASSYSQEGGSAFF
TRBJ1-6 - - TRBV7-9 TGTGCCAGCACGTACAAGGCGGACTCACCCCTCCACTTT CASTYKADSPLHF
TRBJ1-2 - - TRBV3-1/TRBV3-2 TGTGCCAGCTCGGTTGGACCGGAGCCTGGCTACACCTTC CASSVGPEPGYTF
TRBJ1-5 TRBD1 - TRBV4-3 TGCGCCAGCAGCCACCTACAGGGGGCTGCTCAGCCCCAGCATTTT CASSHLQGAAQPQHF
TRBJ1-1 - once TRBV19 TGTGCCAGTAGTATAGTTTCTACAGCGTCTGAAGCTTTCTTT CASSIVSTASEAFF
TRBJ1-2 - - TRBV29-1 TGCAGCGTTGAAGATAGGAGGGGCTACACCTTC CSVEDRRGYTF
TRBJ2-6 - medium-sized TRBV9 TGTGCCAGCAGCGTAGAGTTCGGAGACTCTGGGGCCAACGTCCTGACTTTC CASSVEFGDSGANVLTF
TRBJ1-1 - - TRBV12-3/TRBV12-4 TGTGCCAGCAGTTTAACACACAACACTGAAGCTTTCTTT CASSLTHNTEAFF
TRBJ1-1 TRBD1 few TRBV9 TGTGCCAGCAGCGTAGAACCAGGGGGAGCTCTAAACACTGAAGCTTTCTTT CASSVEPGGALNTEAFF
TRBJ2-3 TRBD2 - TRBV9 TGTGCCAGCAGCGAACGGAGCGGGGCTAGCACAGATACGCAGTATTTT CASSERSGASTDTQYF
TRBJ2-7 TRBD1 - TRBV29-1 TGCAGCGCCCGGACAGGGGGGTCCTACGAGCAGTACTTC CSARTGGSYEQYF
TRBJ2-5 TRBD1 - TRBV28 TGTGCCAGCAGTCCGGAGACAGGGCTAGAGACCCAGTACTTC CASSPETGLETQYF
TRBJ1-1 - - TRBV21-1 TGTGCCAGTCCGGGGGCCCGTGAAGCTTTCTTT CASPGAREAFF
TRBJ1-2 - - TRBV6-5 TGTGCCAGCAGTTACGGGGGAGAGGGGGGAAATGGCTACACCTTC CASSYGGEGGNGYTF
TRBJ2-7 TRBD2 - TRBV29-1 TGCAGCGTTACCTCTGCGGGGGATTTTTACGAGCAGTACTTC CSVTSAGDFYEQYF
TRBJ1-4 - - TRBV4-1 TGCGCCAGCAGCGCCAGGGGATCCGCAAATGAAAAACTGTTTTTT CASSARGSANEKLFF
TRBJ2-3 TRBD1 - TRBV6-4 TGTGCCAGCAGTGACTCGGCAGGGGGCGGCACAGATACGCAGTATTTT CASSDSAGGGTDTQYF
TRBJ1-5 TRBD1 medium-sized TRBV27 TGTGCCAGCAGACCAATGTTCCGGACAGGGAATAGCAATCAGCCCCAGCATTTT CASRPMFRTGNSNQPQHF
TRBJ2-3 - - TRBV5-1 TGCGCCAGCAGCTTGGTGGCAGGGCTCAGGGCTACCAGCACAGATACGCAGTATTTT CASSLVAGLRATSTDTQYF
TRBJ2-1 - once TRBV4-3 TGCGCCAGCAGCCAAGATCGTGCCCTCACAGGGAGCTCCTACAATGAGCAGTTCTTC CASSQDRALTGSSYNEQFF
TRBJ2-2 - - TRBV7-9 TGTGCCACCATGAACACCGGGGAGCTGTTTTTT CATMNTGELFF
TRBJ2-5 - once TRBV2 TGTGCCAGCAGTGAGGGCCAGGGGTTTCGTGAGACCCAGTACTTC CASSEGQGFRETQYF
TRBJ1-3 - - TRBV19 TGTGCCAGTAGTATCGAGGTTCAGCGGCCATTCTCTGGAAACACCATATATTTT CASSIEVQRPFSGNTIYF
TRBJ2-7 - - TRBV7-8 TGTGCCAGCAGCTTGATCTCCTACGTGCAGTACTTC CASSLISYVQYF
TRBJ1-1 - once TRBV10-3 TGTGCCATCAGTGATCCCGGGGGGGACACTGAAGCTTTCTTT CAISDPGGDTEAFF